Following are 24 T cell receptor beta chains from one sample sequenced in a study of T cells after somatic rescue of genetic block. The data were produced by immunoSEQ multiplex PCR, yet TCRdb's version contains in-frame clones alone and is incomplete. The data show some 14,000 clones, with over 65% seen just once and roughly 20% held by the top ten. The material sequenced was peripheral blood mononuclear cells (PBMCs). Receptor source: a boy between 10 and 17 years old.

V and J are TRBV7-9 and TRBJ1-4; TRBD1 matches at 8 bases. Looked up from germline, CDR1 is SEHNR and CDR2 is FQNEAQ (reference sequence). V was pared by 2 bases and J by 8 bases, with 16 bases of the junction left unmatched. CDR3 length: 18 amino acids. CDR3 nucleotides: TGTGCCAGCAGCTTATTCGGGACCCGGGGGACAGGAGAGGAAAAACTGTTTTTT. Translated, it gives CASSLFGTRGTGEEKLFF.

The J gene is TRBJ2-7, the V gene TRBV6-6, with 9 bases that match TRBD1. The junction had 1 base not matched to a gene; V was cut back by 1 base and J by 0 bases. Germline V gene lookup returns CDR1 MNHNY and CDR2 SVGAGI (reference sequence). The CDR3 consists of 15 residues. CDR3 protein: CASSYWDRVSYEQYF. The CDR3 DNA reads TGTGCCAGCAGTTACTGGGACAGGGTCTCCTACGAGCAGTACTTC.

V is TRBV18 and J is TRBJ2-3; D gene ambiguous. This CDR3 region has 13 residues. Germline V gene sequence: CDR1 KGHSH, CDR2 LQKENI. V lost 3 bases and J 2 bases, leaving 6 bases between the germline ends. CDR3 amino acids: CASSPGNTDTQYF. The DNA of the CDR3 is TGTGCCAGCTCACCTGGCAACACAGATACGCAGTATTTT.

The CDR3: CASSPTAGLPTNYGYTF. The CDR3 DNA follows: TGTGCCAGCAGCCCGACGGCAGGGCTCCCGACTAACTATGGCTACACCTTC. This chain uses TRBV7-8 with TRBJ1-2; D may be TRBD1 (5 bases). This CDR3 has 17 residues. Germline assignment: CDR1 SGHVS and CDR2 FQNEAQ. The V end lost 5 bases, the J end lost 0 bases, and 19 bases lay between the germline ends.

The chain has TRBV29-1 and TRBJ2-7; 7 bases align to TRBD1. Losses at the gene ends were 8 bases for V and 0 bases for J; bases not matched to a gene: 10. This CDR3 has 14 amino acids. The V gene's germline CDR1 is SQVTM and CDR2 ANQGSEA. CDR3 region: CSITGTESSYEQYF. Written as DNA, the CDR3 is TGCAGCATAACCGGGACAGAGAGCTCCTACGAGCAGTACTTC.

The CDR3 sequence: CASSLGTGTKGYTF. The DNA of the CDR3 is TGTGCCAGCAGTTTGGGTACAGGGACTAAAGGCTACACCTTC. The rearrangement links TRBV11-2 to TRBJ1-2; D is possibly TRBD1 (6 bases). The CDR3 consists of 14 residues. Germline V CDR1 and CDR2: SGHAT, FQNNGV. V lost 6 bases to trimming and J lost 8 bases, with 19 bases between them.

The rearrangement links TRBV28 to TRBJ2-3; TRBD2 agrees at 9 bases. V was clipped by 7 bases and J by 2 bases; unmatched bases: 10. CDR1 is MDHEN, CDR2 SYDVKM, per germline. CDR3 length: 16 amino acids. The CDR3: CASKSGLAEPTDTQYF. In nucleotides, the CDR3 is TGTGCCAGCAAATCGGGACTAGCTGAACCCACAGATACGCAGTATTTT.

This chain links TRBV11-2 with TRBJ2-7, with 12 bases that match TRBD2. Per the germline V gene, CDR1 is SGHAT and CDR2 is FQNNGV. This CDR3 is built from 17 residues. The ends lost 5 bases at V and 0 bases at J; junction bases unmatched: 8. CDR3 DNA: TGTGCCAGCAGCCCCCGAACTAGCGGGGGGCACTCCTACGAGCAGTACTTC. Translation: CASSPRTSGGHSYEQYF.

This rearrangement joins TRBV29-1 to TRBJ2-3; the D gene is possibly TRBD1 (6 bases). The ends were cut back, 7 bases at V and 5 bases at J, with 13 bases in the middle. Germline loops: CDR1 SQVTM, CDR2 ANQGSEA. This CDR3 is 12 amino acids long. The DNA for the CDR3 is TGCAGCGGACTCCGGACAGTAGATACGCAGTATTTT. Its protein product is CSGLRTVDTQYF.

The genes are TRBV30 and TRBJ1-4; D uncertain. The germline gives CDR1 GTSNPN, CDR2 SVGIG (reference sequence). There are 14 residues in the CDR3. Deletions cut 5 bases from V and 4 bases from J, with 14 bases between. CDR3 DNA: TGTGCCTGGGGCCTCCGGATGAGTAATGAAAAACTGTTTTTT. Translated: CAWGLRMSNEKLFF. The entire variable domain, with the rest obtained from reference TRBV30 and TRBJ1-4, is as follows: SQTIHQWPATLVQPVGSPLSLECTVEGTSNPNLYWYRQAAGRGLQLLFYSVGIGQISSEVPQNLSASRPQDRQFILSSKKLLLSDSGFYLCAWGLRMSNEKLFFGSGTQLSVL.

This rearrangement joins TRBV28 to TRBJ1-1; 8 bases agree with TRBD1. With 5 bases clipped from V and 5 bases from J, the junction kept 4 bases outside the gene matches. CDR3 size: 13 residues. Germline loops: CDR1 MDHEN, CDR2 SYDVKM. CDR3 loop: CASSNRGGTEAFF. In DNA form, the CDR3 reads TGTGCCAGCAGTAACAGGGGGGGAACTGAAGCTTTCTTT.

The CDR3 DNA reads TGTGCCATCAGTACTAGAAGGGACAGGGGGGATGAGCAGTTCTTC. Translating gives CAISTRRDRGDEQFF. V usage is TRBV10-3 and J usage is TRBJ2-1; 11 nucleotides match TRBD1. Germline V lookup: CDR1 ENHRY, CDR2 SYGVKD. V was clipped by 5 bases and J by 8 bases; unmatched bases: 8. The CDR3 runs to 15 residues.

The V gene is TRBV29-1, the J gene TRBJ1-2; a weak D match, TRBD1 (5 bases). The CDR3 has 15 residues. In germline, CDR1 is SQVTM, CDR2 ANQGSEA. Deletions cut 7 bases from V and 4 bases from J, with 22 bases between. As DNA, the CDR3 is TGCAGCGCCCGTTCCCACGGCAGGACATCCTATGGCTACACCTTC. It yields the protein CSARSHGRTSYGYTF.

This chain connects TRBV4-2 to TRBJ2-3; 12 nucleotides match TRBD2. J was trimmed by 6 bases and V by 1 base; bases with no gene match: 2. This CDR3 region has 15 residues. CDR1 is LGHNA and CDR2 is YNFKEQ in the germline V gene. CDR3 nucleotide sequence: TGTGCCAGCAGCCAAGGACTAGCGGGAGTTGATACGCAGTATTTT. It specifies CASSQGLAGVDTQYF.

This chain uses TRBV27 with TRBJ2-7; 9 nucleotides line up with TRBD1. The V gene's germline CDR1 is MNHEY and CDR2 SMNVEV (reference sequence). V was pared by 3 bases and J by 3 bases, with 15 bases of the junction left unmatched. The CDR3 contains 18 residues. The CDR3: CASSFSWQTGGQFYEQYF. The CDR3 DNA sequence: TGTGCCAGCAGTTTTTCGTGGCAAACAGGGGGCCAATTCTACGAGCAGTACTTC.

The chain employs TRBV23-1 and TRBJ2-3; D is perhaps TRBD2 (6 bases). TRBV23-1 is marked as an open reading frame, function uncertain. CDR3 size: 17 residues. Trimming took off 8 bases at V and 8 bases at J, with 29 bases between the two ends. The CDR3 DNA reads TGCGCCAGCTCACCCAGTGGGGGGAAGGAGCTCTCGGGTACGCAGTATTTT. Translation: CASSPSGGKELSGTQYF.

The chain recombines TRBV9 with TRBJ2-7; 10 bases are a match to TRBD1. Per germline, CDR1 SGDLS and CDR2 YYNGEE. The CDR3 length is 16 residues. V was clipped by 3 bases and J by 2 bases; unmatched bases: 8. CDR3 bases: TGTGCCAGCAGCGAAGAAGCCGGGACAGGGGCCTACGAGCAGTACTTC. It encodes CASSEEAGTGAYEQYF.

This clone was recorded a few times. The chain employs TRBV30 and TRBJ2-1, with 9 positions matching TRBD2. Germline V gene data show CDR1 as GTSNPN and CDR2 as SVGIG (reference sequence). V shed 3 bases, J shed 7 bases, and the junction held 7 bases outside the gene matches. The CDR3 sequence is 14 residues long. The CDR3 DNA sequence: TGTGCCTGGAGCCCGGGACTAGCTTCAAATGAGCAGTTCTTC. The encoded protein is CAWSPGLASNEQFF.

This clone ranks as medium-sized. This chain uses TRBV19 with TRBJ2-7, with D tentatively TRBD1 (6 bases). In germline, CDR1 is LNHDA, CDR2 SQIVND (reference sequence). The CDR3 sequence is 14 residues long. V was shortened by 3 bases and J by 3 bases, with 12 bases between the two germline ends. This CDR3 reads CASSMGQGSYEQYF. DNA for the CDR3: TGTGCCAGTAGTATGGGGCAGGGGAGCTACGAGCAGTACTTC.

This clone was counted a single time. The rearrangement uses TRBV7-2 and TRBJ2-1, with 13 bases identical to TRBD2. This CDR3 contains 17 residues. After removal of 2 bases from V and 4 bases from J, the junction contained 5 bases not matched to a gene. Germline CDR1 reads SGHTA; CDR2 reads FQGNSA. CDR3 amino acids: CASSLSSGLAGYNEQFF. The CDR3, as DNA: TGTGCCAGCAGCTTATCTTCGGGACTAGCGGGGTACAATGAGCAGTTCTTC.

The chain combines TRBV19 with TRBJ1-4; 9 bases agree with TRBD1. There are 13 residues in the CDR3. Trimming at V came to 6 bases and at J to 6 bases, leaving 2 bases not matched to a gene. Germline-derived CDR1 and CDR2 are LNHDA and SQIVND (reference sequence). The CDR3 DNA follows: TGTGCCAGTAGGGGGGACAGGGATGAAAAACTGTTTTTT. It specifies CASRGDRDEKLFF.

This rearrangement joins TRBV5-4 to TRBJ2-7; 16 bases line up with TRBD2. Per the germline V gene, CDR1 is SGHNT and CDR2 is YYREEE (reference sequence). J lost 6 bases, V lost 3 bases, and 9 bases had no gene match. The CDR3 covers 17 residues. CDR3 protein: CASSSGGLAGGLGEQYF. As DNA, the CDR3 is TGTGCCAGCAGCTCCGGGGGACTAGCGGGAGGGCTGGGCGAGCAGTACTTC. The whole variable domain, remainder taken from reference TRBV5-4 and TRBJ2-7, is ETGVTQSPTHLIKTRGQQVTLRCSSQSGHNTVSWYQQALGQGPQFIFQYYREEENGRGNFPPRFSGLQFPNYSSELNVNALELDDSALYLCASSSGGLAGGLGEQYFGPGTRLTVT.

Note on this clone: Germline is not matched at one junction end, which may reflect a read error. The V call is TRBV18, the J call TRBJ2-3, with TRBD2 matching 11 bases. Germline V CDR1 and CDR2: KGHSH, LQKENI. The CDR3 consists of 17 residues. CDR3 nucleotide sequence: TGTGCCAGCTCCCCACCGGGGCTAGCGGGGGGCAGTGATACGCAGTATTTT. Translation gives CASSPPGLAGGSDTQYF.

This clone showed up just a few times. DNA of the CDR3: TGTGCCAGCAGTGAACAGGGGGTTTCCTACGAGCAGTACTTC. The encoded protein is CASSEQGVSYEQYF. The rearrangement links TRBV2 to TRBJ2-7, with TRBD1 matching 7 bases. Losses at the gene ends were 2 bases for V and 1 base for J; bases not matched to a gene: 2. There are 14 residues in the CDR3. Germline lookup yields CDR1 SNHLY and CDR2 FYNNEI.